This T cell receptor (beta chain) derives from a study of shared clonotypes between healthy human individuals. A word on this clone: Its specificity is unknown.

Notes on the study in general: Among the subsets, naive ones generally showed larger estimated richness than memory ones.

The study drew all its donors from Caucasian adults living in Nashville, Tennessee. CDR1 and CDR2 (germline): ENHRY, SYGVKD. The CDR3 consists of 12 residues. V was cut by 3 bases and J by 8 bases, with 10 bases left in between. Sequencing was performed with immunoSEQ multiplex PCR; in TCRdb, only in-frame clones are kept and a portion is missing. The repertoire holds about 990,000 clones, with 75% to 80% as singletons. The chain combines TRBV10-3 with TRBJ1-2, with D uncertain. Sequenced sample: memory CD4+ T cells from PBMCs. Subset specified: CD45RA-negative fraction. The receptor comes from a man aged 18 to 29 in good health. Some clones in this sample may be carry-over from other donors' samples. CDR3 nucleotides: TGTGCCATCAGTGAATACCTGAGGGGCTACACCTTC. Protein product: CAISEYLRGYTF.